This TCR beta chain stems from a study of cytomegalovirus exposure and HLA in healthy donors. Study at large: According to later analysis, the same platform produced the 130 or so validation and 600 to 800 first-cohort repertoires.

The donors were members of the roughly 120-subject validation cohort (separate from the approximately 730-subject first cohort). Repertoires were generated with immunoSEQ multiplex PCR, while TCRdb's copy carries only in-frame clones and drops some. The sample records fewer than 250,000 clones, roughly 86% being singletons. Germline CDR1 is SGHDT and CDR2 is YYEEEE. J was trimmed by 0 bases and V by 4 bases; bases with no gene match: 10. This CDR3 has 17 residues. The receptor was derived from a woman in her late teens or twenties in good health and CMV-seronegative. The V call is TRBV5-6, the J call TRBJ1-2; 9 nucleotides match TRBD1. The sample was PBMCs. The CDR3 spells CASSAGTGMEANYGYTF. As DNA, the CDR3 is TGTGCCAGCAGCGCAGGGACAGGGATGGAAGCTAACTATGGCTACACCTTC.